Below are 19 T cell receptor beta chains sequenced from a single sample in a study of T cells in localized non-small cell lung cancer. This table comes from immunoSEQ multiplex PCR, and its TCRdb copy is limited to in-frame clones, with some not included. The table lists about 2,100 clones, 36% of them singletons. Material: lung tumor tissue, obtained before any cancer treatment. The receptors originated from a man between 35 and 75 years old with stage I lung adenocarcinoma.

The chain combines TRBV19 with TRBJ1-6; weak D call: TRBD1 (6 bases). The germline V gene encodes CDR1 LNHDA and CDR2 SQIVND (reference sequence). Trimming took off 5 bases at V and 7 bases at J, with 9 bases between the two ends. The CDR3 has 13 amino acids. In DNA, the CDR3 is TGTGCCAGTAGTTGGGGGGCCAATTCACCCCTCCACTTT. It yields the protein CASSWGANSPLHF.

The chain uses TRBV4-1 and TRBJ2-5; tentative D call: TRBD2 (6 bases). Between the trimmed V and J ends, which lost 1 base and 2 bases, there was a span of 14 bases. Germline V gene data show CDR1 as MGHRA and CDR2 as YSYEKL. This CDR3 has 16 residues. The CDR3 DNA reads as TGCGCCAGCAGCCAAGGGGGACTGGTAACTCAAGAGACCCAGTACTTC. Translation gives CASSQGGLVTQETQYF.

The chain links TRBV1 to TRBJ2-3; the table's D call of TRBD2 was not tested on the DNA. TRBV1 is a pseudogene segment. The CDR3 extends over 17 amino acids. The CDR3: CASSQDLGRTSGDTQYF. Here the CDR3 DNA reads TGCGCCAGCAGCCAAGATCTGGGGAGGACTAGCGGCGATACGCAGTATTTT.

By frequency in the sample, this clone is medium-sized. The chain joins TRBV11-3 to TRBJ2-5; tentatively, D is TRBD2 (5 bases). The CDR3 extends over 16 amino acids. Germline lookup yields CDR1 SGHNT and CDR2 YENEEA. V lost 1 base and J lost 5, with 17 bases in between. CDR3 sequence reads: CASSLGPGSVGETQYF. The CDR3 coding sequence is TGTGCCAGCAGCTTAGGGCCGGGTAGCGTGGGGGAGACCCAGTACTTC. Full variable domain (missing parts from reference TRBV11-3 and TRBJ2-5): EAGVVQSPRYKIIEKKQPVAFWCNPISGHNTLYWYLQNLGQGPELLIRYENEEAVDDSQLPKDRFSAERLKGVDSTLKIQPAELGDSAVYLCASSLGPGSVGETQYFGPGTRLLVL.

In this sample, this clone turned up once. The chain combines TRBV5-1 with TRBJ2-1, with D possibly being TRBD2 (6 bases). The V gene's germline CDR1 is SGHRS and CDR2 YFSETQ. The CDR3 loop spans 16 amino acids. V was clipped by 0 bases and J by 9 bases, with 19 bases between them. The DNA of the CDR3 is TGCGCCAGCAGCTTGGGAGGGTTGGGACTTGCGGGTGAGCAGTTCTTC. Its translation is CASSLGGLGLAGEQFF.

The CDR3 region is CASSPGLASYNEQFF. Here the CDR3 DNA reads TGCGCCAGCAGCCCGGGACTAGCGAGCTACAATGAGCAGTTCTTC. This chain links TRBV5-1 with TRBJ2-1; 10 nucleotides line up with TRBD2. Germline V gives CDR1 SGHRS, CDR2 YFSETQ. The CDR3 has 15 amino acids. The trim removed 4 bases at V and 3 bases at J, leaving 4 bases unmatched.

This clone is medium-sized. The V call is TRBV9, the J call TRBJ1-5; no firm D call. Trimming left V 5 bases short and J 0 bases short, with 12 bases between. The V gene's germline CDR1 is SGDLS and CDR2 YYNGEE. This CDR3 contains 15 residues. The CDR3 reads CASRGGSYSNQPQHF. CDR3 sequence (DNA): TGTGCCAGCAGGGGAGGCAGTTATAGCAATCAGCCCCAGCATTTT. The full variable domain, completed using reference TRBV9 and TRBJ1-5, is DSGVTQTPKHLITATGQRVTLRCSPRSGDLSVYWYQQSLDQGLQFLIQYYNGEERAKGNILERFSAQQFPDLHSELNLSSLELGDSALYFCASRGGSYSNQPQHFGDGTRLSIL.

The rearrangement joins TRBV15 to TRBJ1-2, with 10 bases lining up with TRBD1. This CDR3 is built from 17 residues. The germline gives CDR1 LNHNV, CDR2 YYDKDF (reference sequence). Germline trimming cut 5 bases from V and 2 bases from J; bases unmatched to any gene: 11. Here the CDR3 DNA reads TGTGCCACCAGCTCTAGCTCGGGACAGGGGTACAACTATGGCTACACCTTC. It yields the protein CATSSSSGQGYNYGYTF.

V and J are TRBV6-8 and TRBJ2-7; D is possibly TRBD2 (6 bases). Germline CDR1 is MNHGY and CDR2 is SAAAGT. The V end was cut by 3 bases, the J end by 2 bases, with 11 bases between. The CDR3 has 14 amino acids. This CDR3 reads CASSYGGSPYEQYF. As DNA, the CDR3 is TGTGCCAGCAGTTATGGGGGGAGCCCCTACGAGCAGTACTTC.

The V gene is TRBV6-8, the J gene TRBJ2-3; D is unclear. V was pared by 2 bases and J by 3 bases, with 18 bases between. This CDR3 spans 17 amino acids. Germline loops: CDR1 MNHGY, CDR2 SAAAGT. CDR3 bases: TGTGCCAGCAGTTACGGGCTTAGGAGATACGGGACAGATACGCAGTATTTT. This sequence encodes CASSYGLRRYGTDTQYF.

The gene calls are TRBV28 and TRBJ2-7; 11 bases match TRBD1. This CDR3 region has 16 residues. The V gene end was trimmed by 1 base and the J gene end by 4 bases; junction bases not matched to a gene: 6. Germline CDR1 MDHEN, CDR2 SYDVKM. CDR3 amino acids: CASSLSGQGALYEQYF. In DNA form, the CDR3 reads TGTGCCAGCAGTTTATCCGGACAGGGGGCTCTATACGAGCAGTACTTC.

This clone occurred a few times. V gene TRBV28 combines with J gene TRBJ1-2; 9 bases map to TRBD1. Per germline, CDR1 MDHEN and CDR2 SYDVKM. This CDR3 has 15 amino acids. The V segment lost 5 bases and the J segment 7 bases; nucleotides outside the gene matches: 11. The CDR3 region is CASSPSGQGFSGYTF. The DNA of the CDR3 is TGTGCCAGCAGTCCATCGGGACAGGGTTTCTCTGGCTACACCTTC.

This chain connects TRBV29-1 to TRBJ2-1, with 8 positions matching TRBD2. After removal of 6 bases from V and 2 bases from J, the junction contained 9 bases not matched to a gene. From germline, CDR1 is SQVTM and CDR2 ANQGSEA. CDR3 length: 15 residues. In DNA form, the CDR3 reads TGCAGCGTCCGGGAAAGCGGGAGCCCCTACAATGAGCAGTTCTTC. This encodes CSVRESGSPYNEQFF.

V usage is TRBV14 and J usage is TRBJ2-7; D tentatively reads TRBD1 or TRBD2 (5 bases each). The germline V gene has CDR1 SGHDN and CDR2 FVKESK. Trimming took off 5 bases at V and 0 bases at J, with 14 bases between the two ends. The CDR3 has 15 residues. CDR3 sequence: CASSLTGRSSYEQYF. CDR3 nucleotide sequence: TGTGCCAGCAGCTTAACGGGACGGAGCTCCTACGAGCAGTACTTC.

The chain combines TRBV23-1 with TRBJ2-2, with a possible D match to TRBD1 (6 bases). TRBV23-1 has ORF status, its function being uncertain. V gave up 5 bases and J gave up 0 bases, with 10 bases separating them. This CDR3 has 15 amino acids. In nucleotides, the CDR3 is TGCGCCAGCAGTTCGGACAGATCGAACACCGGGGAGCTGTTTTTT. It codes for CASSSDRSNTGELFF.

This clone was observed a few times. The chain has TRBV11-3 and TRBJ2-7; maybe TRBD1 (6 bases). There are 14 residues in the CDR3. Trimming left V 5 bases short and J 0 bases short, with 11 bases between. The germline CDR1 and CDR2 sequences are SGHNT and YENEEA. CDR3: CASSRDRSSYEQYF. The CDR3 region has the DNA TGTGCCAGCAGCCGAGACAGGAGCTCCTACGAGCAGTACTTC.

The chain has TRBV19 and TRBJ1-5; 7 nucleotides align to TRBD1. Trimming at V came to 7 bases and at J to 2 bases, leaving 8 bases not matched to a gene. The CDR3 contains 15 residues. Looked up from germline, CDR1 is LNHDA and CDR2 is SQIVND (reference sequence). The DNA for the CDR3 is TGTGCCAGTACTCCCCAGGGGGTAGGCAATCAGCCCCAGCATTTT. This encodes CASTPQGVGNQPQHF.

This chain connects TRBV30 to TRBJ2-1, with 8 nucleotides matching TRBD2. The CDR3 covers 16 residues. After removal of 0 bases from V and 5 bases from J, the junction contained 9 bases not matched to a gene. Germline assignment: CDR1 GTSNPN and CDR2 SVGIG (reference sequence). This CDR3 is CAWSVGVGRAHNEQFF. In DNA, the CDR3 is TGTGCCTGGAGTGTAGGCGTCGGGAGGGCACACAATGAGCAGTTCTTC.

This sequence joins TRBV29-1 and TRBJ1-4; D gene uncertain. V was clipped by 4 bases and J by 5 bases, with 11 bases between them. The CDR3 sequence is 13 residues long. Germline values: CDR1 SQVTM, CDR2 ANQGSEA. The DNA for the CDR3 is TGCAGCGTTGCCCGTGGCGCGAATGAAAAACTGTTTTTT. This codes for CSVARGANEKLFF.